One sample yielded the 23 T cell receptor beta chains listed below, sequenced in a study of lung T cells in sarcoidosis with Löfgren's syndrome. Using its own MiXCR run on the reads, TCRdb lists one record per CDR3 protein. The sample has 55,000 to 80,000 distinct CDR3 sequences, 20% to 25% seen once. Source material: CD4+ T cells from PBMCs. Receptors were obtained from a human donor with sarcoidosis (Löfgren's syndrome or another form), or a control subject (not recorded which).

The CDR3 DNA is TGTGCCAGCAGTTTATCAGGGGGCCATACCTACGAGCAGTACTTC. Translated: CASSLSGGHTYEQYF. The chain recombines TRBV28 with TRBJ2-7, with 8 bases lining up with TRBD1. Germline lookup yields CDR1 MDHEN and CDR2 SYDVKM. The V segment lost 1 base and the J segment 2 bases; nucleotides outside the gene matches: 4. CDR3 length equals 15 residues.

This clonotype came up many times. The rearrangement joins TRBV19 to TRBJ1-2, with 7 bases fitting TRBD1. The CDR3 extends over 12 amino acids. With 11 bases clipped from V and 2 bases from J, the junction kept 5 bases outside the gene matches. Germline values: CDR1 LNHDA, CDR2 SQIVND (reference sequence). DNA for the CDR3: TGTGCCGGGGTGGACAGGAACTATGGCTACACCTTC. This encodes CAGVDRNYGYTF.

This clonotype was counted ten times or more. The rearrangement joins TRBV25-1 to TRBJ1-1; D is uncertain. The CDR3 contains 13 residues. Trimming pared 6 bases from V and 1 base from J, leaving 9 bases between. CDR1 and CDR2 from the germline V gene are MGHDK and SYGVNS. CDR3 sequence reads: CASRQLQNTEAFF. The CDR3 DNA is TGTGCCAGCAGACAGCTCCAGAACACTGAAGCTTTCTTT.

This clonotype has only a few counts. The chain uses TRBV18 and TRBJ1-3, with a weak D call TRBD1 (5 bases). CDR1 KGHSH and CDR2 LQKENI come from the germline V gene. The CDR3 is made up of 17 amino acids. V was clipped by 3 bases and J by 4 bases, with 19 bases between them. In DNA, the CDR3 is TGTGCCAGCTCACCCGCGACCCGTTTGGGGACGGGAAACACCATATATTTT. It is translated as CASSPATRLGTGNTIYF.

The rearrangement uses TRBV19 and TRBJ2-5; 10 nucleotides agree with TRBD1. CDR3 length equals 16 residues. The ends lost 5 bases at V and 5 bases at J; junction bases unmatched: 11. In germline, CDR1 is LNHDA, CDR2 SQIVND (reference sequence). The CDR3 coding sequence is TGTGCCAGTAGTGAGAGACAGGGGGCGGGGGTTGAGACCCAGTACTTC. Translating it yields CASSERQGAGVETQYF. Supplemented by reference TRBV19 and TRBJ2-5, the full variable domain reads DGGITQSPKYLFRKEGQNVTLSCEQNLNHDAMYWYRQDPGQGLRLIYYSQIVNDFQKGDIAEGYSVSREKKESFPLTVTSAQKNPTAFYLCASSERQGAGVETQYFGPGTRLLVL.

The CDR3 reads CATSLGLRIGELFF. CDR3 DNA sequence: TGTGCCACCTCCCTGGGGTTGAGGATCGGGGAGCTGTTTTTT. The genes are TRBV19 and TRBJ2-2; D is uncertain. The CDR3 sequence is 14 residues long. Germline values: CDR1 LNHDA, CDR2 SQIVND (reference sequence). V was cut by 10 bases and J by 7 bases, with 19 bases left in between.

There are a few counts of this clonotype. V usage is TRBV28 and J usage is TRBJ2-7; 8 nucleotides line up with TRBD1. Germline V gives CDR1 MDHEN, CDR2 SYDVKM. J lost 3 bases, V lost 5 bases, and 6 bases had no gene match. This CDR3 contains 14 residues. The CDR3 loop is CASSPPDRDYEQYF. The CDR3 coding sequence is TGTGCCAGCAGTCCCCCGGACAGGGACTACGAGCAGTACTTC. The whole variable domain, filled in from reference TRBV28 and TRBJ2-7, reads DVKVTQSSRYLVKRTGEKVFLECVQDMDHENMFWYRQDPGLGLRLIYFSYDVKMKEKGDIPEGYSVSREKKERFSLILESASTNQTSMYLCASSPPDRDYEQYFGPGTRLTVT.

This clonotype was seen many times. The gene calls are TRBV6-2 or TRBV6-3 and TRBJ2-4; TRBD1 might be the D (5 bases). V lost 0 bases and J lost 0, with 15 bases in between. This CDR3 contains 18 residues. Germline V CDR1 and CDR2: MNHEY, SVGEGT. The CDR3 sequence: CASSYSTGAGVAKNIQYF. CDR3 coding DNA: TGTGCCAGCAGTTACTCGACTGGGGCAGGAGTAGCCAAAAACATTCAGTACTTC.

This clonotype came up many times. This chain joins TRBV2 and TRBJ1-2; D not resolved. Germline loops: CDR1 SNHLY, CDR2 FYNNEI. Trimming took off 8 bases at V and 7 bases at J, with 2 bases between the two ends. This CDR3 is 8 amino acids long. In DNA form, the CDR3 reads TGTGCCAGCCCTGGCTACACCTTC. This translates into CASPGYTF.

This clonotype has a handful of counts. The chain recombines TRBV3-1 with TRBJ1-5, with D perhaps TRBD1 (6 bases). CDR1 and CDR2 (germline): LGHDT, YNNKEL (reference sequence). Trimming took off 1 base at V and 2 bases at J, with 18 bases between the two ends. The length of the CDR3 is 18 residues. In nucleotides, the CDR3 is TGTGCCAGCAGCCAAGTGCCCGGGGGCAGGGGAGGCAATCAGCCCCAGCATTTT. Its translation: CASSQVPGGRGGNQPQHF.

This clonotype was seen only a few times. V is TRBV5-5 and J is TRBJ2-1; no clear D. Trimming left V 2 bases short and J 3 bases short, with 12 bases between. The germline V gene has CDR1 SGHKS and CDR2 YYEKEE (reference sequence). This CDR3 comprises 15 residues. The CDR3 loop is CASSFLLGHYNEQFF. CDR3 DNA sequence: TGTGCCAGCAGCTTTTTGTTGGGTCACTACAATGAGCAGTTCTTC.

This clonotype has a handful of counts. The rearrangement joins TRBV3-1 to TRBJ1-3; tentative D call: TRBD1 (5 bases). Germline-derived CDR1 and CDR2 are LGHDT and YNNKEL (reference sequence). Trimming left V 5 bases short and J 0 bases short, with 14 bases between. The CDR3 consists of 16 residues. CDR3 loop: CASSETGTASGNTIYF. The CDR3 nucleotides are TGTGCCAGCAGCGAGACTGGGACGGCCTCTGGAAACACCATATATTTT.

About this clonotype: A junction end diverges from the germline sequence, so it may reflect a read error. For the CDR3, the DNA is TGTGCCAGTAGTCCTCGGGACAGGACCTACAATGAGCAGCTCTTC. Amino acid sequence: CASSPRDRTYNEQLF. The V and J genes are TRBV19 and TRBJ2-1, with TRBD1 matching 8 bases. CDR1 LNHDA and CDR2 SQIVND come from the germline V gene (reference sequence). The CDR3 has 15 residues.

A word on this clonotype: This may stem from a read error, because a much larger clone lies one nucleotide away. The chain uses TRBV20-1 and TRBJ1-5; D ambiguous. Trimming took off 4 bases at V and 0 bases at J, with 7 bases between the two ends. CDR1 DFQATT and CDR2 SNEGSKA come from the germline V gene (reference sequence). The length of the CDR3 is 13 residues. The CDR3 sequence: CSATGNSNQPQHF. The CDR3 nucleotides are TGCAGTGCTACCGGGAATAGCAATCAGCCCCAGCATTTT.

The chain joins TRBV11-2 to TRBJ1-3; D not resolved. The CDR3 loop spans 12 amino acids. Trimming left V 7 bases short and J 1 base short, with 5 bases between. Germline V gives CDR1 SGHAT, CDR2 FQNNGV. The CDR3 sequence: CASTKSGNTIYF. The CDR3 DNA follows: TGTGCCAGCACCAAGTCTGGAAACACCATATATTTT.

By share of the sample, this clonotype is medium-sized. The CDR3 DNA reads as TGTGCCAGCAGCTTACACGGAGGAGGAACTAATGAAAAACTGTTTTTT. This gives the protein CASSLHGGGTNEKLFF. The rearrangement joins TRBV7-2 to TRBJ1-4, with D hard to call. Trimming shortened V by 2 bases and J by 1 base, and 11 bases separated the two germline ends. The CDR3 contains 16 residues. CDR1 is SGHTA and CDR2 is FQGNSA in the germline V gene.

This clonotype occurred many times. The V and J genes are TRBV20-1 and TRBJ2-3; maybe TRBD1 (5 bases). The CDR3 covers 14 residues. The germline V and J ends were trimmed by 6 bases and 0 bases, with 13 bases remaining between them. Germline V gives CDR1 DFQATT, CDR2 SNEGSKA (reference sequence). This CDR3 reads CSARRQLSTDTQYF. The CDR3 nucleotides read TGCAGTGCGAGAAGACAGCTTAGCACAGATACGCAGTATTTT.

This clonotype was observed a few times. The rearrangement uses TRBV4-1 and TRBJ1-3, with 8 bases matching TRBD1. The CDR3 runs to 16 residues. The germline gives CDR1 MGHRA, CDR2 YSYEKL. The V and J ends lost 0 bases and 4 bases, in that order; junction bases with no gene match: 5. The CDR3 sequence is CASSQEKGQVGNTIYF. The CDR3 DNA reads as TGCGCCAGCAGCCAAGAGAAGGGACAGGTCGGAAACACCATATATTTT.

This clonotype was counted many times. J is TRBJ2-3 and V is TRBV28; 7 bases align to TRBD2. Germline-derived CDR1 and CDR2 are MDHEN and SYDVKM. Losses at the gene ends were 6 bases for V and 6 bases for J; bases not matched to a gene: 18. The CDR3 length is 17 residues. The CDR3 nucleotides are TGTGCCAGCAGACCAACGCGGGCGGGAGAAGTTTGGGATACGCAGTATTTT. Protein: CASRPTRAGEVWDTQYF.

This clonotype appeared once. The V gene is TRBV4-1, the J gene TRBJ2-1, with TRBD2 as a possible D gene (6 bases). Germline V gene sequence: CDR1 MGHRA, CDR2 YSYEKL. Trimming left V 0 bases short and J 2 bases short, with 20 bases between. The CDR3 is 19 residues long. The DNA of the CDR3 is TGCGCCAGCAGCCAAGAGGATTGGGGGGTCCCAGGTGCCTACAATGAGCAGTTCTTC. This sequence encodes CASSQEDWGVPGAYNEQFF.

On this clonotype itself: This may be a read error: a much more frequent sequence differs by one nucleotide. The chain couples TRBV25-1 to TRBJ2-7; 9 bases match TRBD1. The CDR3 runs 15 residues. CDR1 is MGHDK and CDR2 is SYGVNS in the germline V gene. CDR3 bases: TGTGTCAGCAGTGCCGCCGGGACAGGGTCCTACGAGCAGTACTTC. Its translation: CVSSAAGTGSYEQYF.

This clonotype was counted between two and nine times. V and J are TRBV19 and TRBJ1-2; D uncertain. Germline assignment: CDR1 LNHDA and CDR2 SQIVND (reference sequence). V lost 0 bases and J 3 bases, leaving 17 bases between the germline ends. The CDR3 contains 17 residues. In nucleotides, the CDR3 is TGTGCCAGTAGTATAGACCACGTCCCGGCCGCCCACTATGGCTACACCTTC. As protein: CASSIDHVPAAHYGYTF.

In the case of this clonotype: At one end, the junction sequence differs from germline, possibly due to a read error. V is TRBV5-1 and J is TRBJ1-5, with TRBD1 matching over 9 bases. CDR3 size: 14 residues. Per the germline V gene, CDR1 is SGHRS and CDR2 is YFSETQ. The chain's CDR3 is CASSSGTGNRPQHF. The CDR3 DNA sequence: TGCGCCAGCAGCTCAGGGACAGGGAATCGGCCCCAGCATTTT.